Described below is a single T cell receptor beta chain sequence and its context. Only in-frame clones appear in the TCRdb table, and some are missing; sequencing was by immunoSEQ multiplex PCR. The profile shows 150,000 to 200,000 clones, about three quarters of them singletons. Germline V gives CDR1 ENHRY, CDR2 SYGVKD. The CDR3 spans 14 residues. The V and J ends lost 2 bases and 5 bases, in that order; junction bases with no gene match: 2. The sample originates from a study of blood T cell repertoires in COVID-19. Study details: COVID-19 samples collected from the United States, Italy and Spain covered acute and convalescent phases. Sources were T cells, B-cell-depleted T cells, or PBMCs; the material itself was cDNA or gDNA.

The TCR sequence derives from a woman in her 70s with acute or convalescent COVID-19. The V call is TRBV10-3, the J call TRBJ2-7, with 11 bases matching TRBD2. The sample was peripheral blood. The CDR3 DNA follows: TGTGCCATCAGTGAGACTAGCGGGAGCGACGAGCAGTACTTC. It encodes CAISETSGSDEQYF.